The 22 T cell receptor beta chains below all came from one sample that was sequenced in a study of glioma-infiltrating T cells after dendritic cell vaccination listed by TCRdb under 2016. The library was built by means of the immunoSEQ multiplex PCR assay. TCRdb obtained this table from immuneACCESS and retained in-frame rearrangements with V and J assigned. These tables miss some clones; where compared with another copy, unresolved V genes account for less than half of the shortfall, and the remainder is unexplained. The sample records 71,000 or so clones, 81% of which are singletons. Together, the top ten hold 7% to 9% of the sample. Here the sequenced sample was blood, taken before dendritic cell vaccination. The receptors originated from a human donor with glioblastoma.

This chain links TRBV19 with TRBJ2-7, with a weak D call TRBD1 (6 bases). This CDR3 is 13 amino acids long. V dropped 3 bases and J dropped 6 bases, with 12 bases sitting between them. Germline V CDR1 and CDR2: LNHDA, SQIVND (reference sequence). The CDR3 DNA reads TGTGCCAGTAGTATTAGACAGGAACGCGAGCAGTACTTC. Its protein product is CASSIRQEREQYF.

This clone was detected only once. The rearrangement uses TRBV7-3 and TRBJ1-2, with no clear D. Germline V lookup: CDR1 SGHTA, CDR2 FQGTGA. V lost 2 bases and J lost 0, with 7 bases in between. The CDR3 extends over 14 amino acids. CDR3 protein: CASSLGPTNYGYTF. The CDR3, as DNA: TGTGCCAGCAGCTTAGGGCCAACTAACTATGGCTACACCTTC.

The chain has TRBV7-9 and TRBJ1-1; the match to TRBD1 covers 8 bases. Germline-derived CDR1 and CDR2 are SEHNR and FQNEAQ (reference sequence). V lost 5 bases to trimming and J lost 5 bases; unmatched junction nucleotides: 10. The CDR3 extends over 15 amino acids. The CDR3 here is CASSAIGQGRTEAFF. In DNA, the CDR3 is TGTGCCAGCAGCGCAATCGGACAGGGCCGGACTGAAGCTTTCTTT.

The rearrangement links TRBV15 to TRBJ1-5; D may be TRBD1 (6 bases). The CDR3 has 16 residues. CDR1 LNHNV and CDR2 YYDKDF come from the germline V gene (reference sequence). Trimming shortened V by 0 bases and J by 1 base, and 10 bases separated the two germline ends. CDR3 bases: TGTGCCACCAGCAGAGATCCAGGGGTAAGCAATCAGCCCCAGCATTTT. This encodes CATSRDPGVSNQPQHF.

This clone was recorded a few times. The chain uses TRBV5-1 and TRBJ1-2; no firm D call. The CDR3 runs to 13 residues. Trimming stripped 1 base from V and 2 bases from J, with 6 bases between. From germline, CDR1 is SGHRS and CDR2 YFSETQ. The CDR3 bases are TGCGCCAGCAGCTTGACACCAAACTATGGCTACACCTTC. Protein sequence: CASSLTPNYGYTF.

The V gene is TRBV14, the J gene TRBJ2-5, with 9 bases aligning to TRBD1. This CDR3 is built from 16 residues. The junction had 10 bases not matched to a gene; V was cut back by 4 bases and J by 4 bases. Germline V gene data show CDR1 as SGHDN and CDR2 as FVKESK. The CDR3 spells CASSRGTGSALETQYF. Written as DNA, the CDR3 is TGTGCCAGCAGCCGCGGGACAGGGAGCGCCTTAGAGACCCAGTACTTC. Combining the CDR3 with reference TRBV14 and TRBJ2-5 gives the whole variable domain EAGVTQFPSHSVIEKGQTVTLRCDPISGHDNLYWYRRVMGKEIKFLLHFVKESKQDESGMPNNRFLAERTGGTYSTLKVQPAELEDSGVYFCASSRGTGSALETQYFGPGTRLLVL.

The chain has TRBV2 and TRBJ1-1; D not resolved. CDR3 size: 11 residues. The germline CDR1 and CDR2 sequences are SNHLY and FYNNEI. Trimming shortened V by 8 bases and J by 7 bases, and 11 bases separated the two germline ends. The CDR3 coding sequence is TGTGCCAGCGAGGAAGGTGTTGAAGCTTTCTTT. Translation gives CASEEGVEAFF. Full variable domain (outside the CDR3, taken from reference TRBV2 and TRBJ1-1): EPEVTQTPSHQVTQMGQEVILRCVPISNHLYFYWYRQILGQKVEFLVSFYNNEISEKSEIFDDQFSVERPDGSNFTLKIRSTKLEDSAMYFCASEEGVEAFFGQGTRLTVV.

The V and J genes are TRBV12-5 and TRBJ1-1; D is uncertain. CDR3 length: 12 residues. The V gene's germline CDR1 is LGHNT and CDR2 FRNRAP. The ends were cut back, 2 bases at V and 5 bases at J, with 6 bases in the middle. For the CDR3, the DNA is TGTGCTAGTGGTTTGTTCCGGACTGAAGCTTTCTTT. Translation gives CASGLFRTEAFF.

Worth noting for this clone: This sample includes further DNA sequences coding for the same CDR3. Here the CDR3 DNA reads TGTGCCAGCAGCTTGGACGGCGGCTCTGGAAACACCATATATTTT. This codes for CASSLDGGSGNTIYF. J is TRBJ1-3 and V is TRBV5-4; no reliable D call. Germline V gives CDR1 SGHNT, CDR2 YYREEE (reference sequence). V lost 0 bases to trimming and J lost 0 bases, with 7 bases between them. The CDR3 contains 15 residues.

The chain carries TRBV11-2 and TRBJ2-5; D is possibly TRBD2 (5 bases). With the DNA end fitting TRBJ2-7 better, the J assignment may be wrong. In germline, CDR1 is SGHAT, CDR2 FQNNGV. The CDR3 runs 14 residues. Here the CDR3 DNA reads TGTGCCAGCAGCTTAGATTCGGGAAGCTACGAGCAGTACTTC. This sequence encodes CASSLDSGSYEQYF.

This clone showed up just once. The junction departs from the called germline gene at one end, perhaps through a read error. The CDR3 sequence: CASSRVERTNTEAFF. CDR3 sequence (DNA): TGCGCCAGCAGCCGGGTGGAGCGGACGAACACTGAAGCTTTCTTT. V and J are TRBV7-9 and TRBJ1-1; D is undetermined. The V gene's germline CDR1 is SEHNR and CDR2 FQNEAQ (reference sequence). This CDR3 has 15 amino acids.

The gene calls are TRBV6-5 and TRBJ1-1; 7 positions match TRBD1. The CDR3 extends over 13 amino acids. The trim removed 0 bases at V and 5 bases at J, leaving 0 bases unmatched. Germline assignment: CDR1 MNHEY and CDR2 SVGAGI. The CDR3 loop reads CASSYSTGTEAFF. CDR3 DNA sequence: TGTGCCAGCAGTTACTCGACAGGGACTGAAGCTTTCTTT.

This rearrangement joins TRBV5-4 to TRBJ2-1; D is uncertain. Trimming removed 3 bases from V and 3 bases from J, with 7 bases in between. CDR1 SGHNT and CDR2 YYREEE come from the germline V gene (reference sequence). The CDR3 has 13 residues. In DNA form, the CDR3 reads TGTGCCAGCAGCTATGACTTCTACAATGAGCAGTTCTTC. This codes for CASSYDFYNEQFF.

The chain links TRBV5-1 to TRBJ2-2, with TRBD1 matching over 7 bases. The trim removed 1 base at V and 3 bases at J, leaving 0 bases unmatched. CDR3 length equals 14 residues. Germline CDR1 is SGHRS and CDR2 is YFSETQ. The chain's CDR3 is CASSLTGDTGELFF. CDR3 DNA: TGCGCCAGCAGCTTGACAGGGGACACCGGGGAGCTGTTTTTT.

The V and J genes are TRBV6-6 and TRBJ1-5; weak D call: TRBD1 (5 bases). Germline lookup yields CDR1 MNHNY and CDR2 SVGAGI (reference sequence). This CDR3 spans 16 amino acids. V was clipped by 4 bases and J by 4 bases, with 17 bases between them. CDR3 sequence: CASSSGGVLGNQPQHF. The DNA of the CDR3 is TGTGCCAGCAGTTCCGGGGGGGTATTGGGTAATCAGCCCCAGCATTTT.

This clone was seen only once. The rearrangement joins TRBV15 to TRBJ1-2, with 12 bases aligning to TRBD1. The germline CDR1 and CDR2 sequences are LNHNV and YYDKDF (reference sequence). The CDR3 length is 15 residues. Unmatched junction bases numbered 2, after V lost 4 bases and J lost 2 bases. CDR3 region: CATSTGTGGNYGYTF. CDR3 DNA sequence: TGTGCCACCAGCACCGGGACAGGGGGCAACTATGGCTACACCTTC.

The gene calls are TRBV6-5 and TRBJ1-2; TRBD1 matches 7 bases. CDR3 length: 14 residues. The V gene end was trimmed by 6 bases and the J gene end by 4 bases; junction bases not matched to a gene: 8. In germline, CDR1 is MNHEY, CDR2 SVGAGI. The chain's CDR3 is CASRSSGTAYGYTF. CDR3 sequence (DNA): TGTGCCAGCAGATCTTCCGGGACAGCCTATGGCTACACCTTC.

The chain combines TRBV30 with TRBJ2-1; TRBD1 matches at 7 bases. The CDR3 is made up of 16 amino acids. Trimming at V came to 0 bases and at J to 2 bases, leaving 7 bases not matched to a gene. CDR1 and CDR2 from the germline V gene are GTSNPN and SVGIG (reference sequence). This chain's CDR3 is CAWSVRGDRAYNEQFF. For the CDR3, the DNA is TGTGCCTGGAGTGTGCGTGGGGACAGAGCCTACAATGAGCAGTTCTTC.

CDR3 in amino acids: CSALGWSGYTF. CDR3 bases: TGCAGTGCTCTCGGTTGGTCTGGCTACACCTTC. The gene calls are TRBV20-1 and TRBJ1-2; D is ambiguous. V was clipped by 5 bases and J by 7 bases, with 11 bases between them. Germline-derived CDR1 and CDR2 are DFQATT and SNEGSKA (reference sequence). The CDR3 has 11 residues.

The rearrangement joins TRBV5-1 to TRBJ1-2; 10 bases agree with TRBD1. CDR3 size: 14 residues. After removal of 4 bases from V and 8 bases from J, the junction contained 8 bases not matched to a gene. CDR1 and CDR2 from the germline V gene are SGHRS and YFSETQ. DNA of the CDR3: TGCGCCAGCAGCACCGGTGGGGACAGGGGCGGCTACACCTTC. Translation gives CASSTGGDRGGYTF.

This chain uses TRBV7-3 with TRBJ1-3; D is unresolved. Trimming took 2 bases from V and 9 from J, leaving 11 bases between them. CDR3 length equals 13 residues. The germline CDR1 and CDR2 sequences are SGHTA and FQGTGA. The CDR3 DNA is TGTGCCAGCAGCTTAGGACGGGAGAGCACCATATATTTT. Its translation is CASSLGRESTIYF.

This clone was recorded at least ten times. In DNA, the CDR3 is TGTGCCGGGGGACAGCACAACTATGGCTACACCTTC. It codes for CAGGQHNYGYTF. This chain joins TRBV6-1 and TRBJ1-2, with 7 bases matching TRBD1. V trimming: 11 bases; J trimming: 2 bases; junction bases outside the gene matches: 5. The CDR3 extends over 12 amino acids. CDR1 and CDR2 (germline): MNHNS, SASEGT.